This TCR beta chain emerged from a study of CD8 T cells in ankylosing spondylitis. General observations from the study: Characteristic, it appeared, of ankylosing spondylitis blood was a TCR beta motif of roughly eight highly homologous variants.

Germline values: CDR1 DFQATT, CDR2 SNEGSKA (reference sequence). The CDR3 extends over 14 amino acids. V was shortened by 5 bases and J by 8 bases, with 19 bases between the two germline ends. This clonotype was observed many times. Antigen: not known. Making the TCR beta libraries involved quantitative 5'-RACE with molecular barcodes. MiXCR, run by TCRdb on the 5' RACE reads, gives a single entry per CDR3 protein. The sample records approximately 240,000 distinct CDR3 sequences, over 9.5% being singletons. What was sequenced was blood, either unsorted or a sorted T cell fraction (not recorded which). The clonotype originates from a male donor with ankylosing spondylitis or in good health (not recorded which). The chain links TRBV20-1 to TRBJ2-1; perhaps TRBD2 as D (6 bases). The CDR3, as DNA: TGCAGTGCTCAACAAACCCCCTCGGGGGATGAGCAGTTCTTC. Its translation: CSAQQTPSGDEQFF.